This T cell receptor (beta chain) was sequenced during a study of T cell changes during pregnancy in multiple sclerosis. V lost 2 bases and J 2 bases, leaving 13 bases between the germline ends. The CDR3 is made up of 16 amino acids. The V gene's germline CDR1 is SGHTA and CDR2 FQGTGA. The protocol was immunoSEQ multiplex PCR, while the TCRdb copy is restricted to in-frame clones and leaves out a portion. The data contain roughly 70,000 clones, approximately 92% of them seen just once; the ten biggest clones take up around 2.3%. The V and J genes are TRBV7-3 and TRBJ2-1; possibly TRBD1 for D (6 bases). Sequencing used peripheral blood, obtained before pregnancy. The TCR originated in a female donor with multiple sclerosis, enrolled in a pregnancy study. CDR3 residues: CASSLRAGVPYNEQFF. The CDR3 coding sequence is TGTGCCAGCAGCTTACGAGCAGGGGTGCCCTACAATGAGCAGTTCTTC.